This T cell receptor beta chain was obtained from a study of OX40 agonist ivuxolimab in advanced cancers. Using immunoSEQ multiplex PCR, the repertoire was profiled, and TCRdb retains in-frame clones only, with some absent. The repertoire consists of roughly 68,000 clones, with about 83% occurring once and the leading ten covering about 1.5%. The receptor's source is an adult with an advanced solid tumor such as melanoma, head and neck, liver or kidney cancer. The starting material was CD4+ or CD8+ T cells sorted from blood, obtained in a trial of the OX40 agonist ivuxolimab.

The CDR3, as DNA: TGTGCCAGCAGCCAAGGGGGGATCTCGGGTCAGCCCCAGCATTTT. Its protein product is CASSQGGISGQPQHF. This chain connects TRBV9 to TRBJ1-5; perhaps TRBD1 as D (6 bases). The CDR3 has 15 amino acids. V lost 4 bases and J 6 bases, leaving 17 bases between the germline ends. Germline loops: CDR1 SGDLS, CDR2 YYNGEE.